The source of this T cell receptor (beta chain) is a study of blood T cell repertoires in COVID-19. For the study at large: Researchers got acute and convalescent COVID-19 samples from the United States, Italy and Spain.

Source study methods: Reference gene primer amplification in the assay estimated nucleated cell counts. Here immunoSEQ multiplex PCR was the method, and the copy in TCRdb shows in-frame clones only, minus some. V, J and clone size reflect that table, while D and trimming were determined from the DNA. Of some 260,000 clones listed, about 88% are singletons. CDR1 is WNHNN and CDR2 is SYGVQD in the germline V gene (reference sequence). CDR3 length: 18 amino acids. V dropped 6 bases and J dropped 2; count of bases not matched to a gene: 14. This receptor was identified in a woman in her thirties or forties who had recovered from COVID-19. J is TRBJ2-2 and V is TRBV10-1; TRBD1 agrees at 8 bases. Sequenced material: peripheral blood. This CDR3 reads CASRLVDRGQTNTGELFF. CDR3 nucleotide sequence: TGCGCCAGCAGGTTAGTTGACAGGGGCCAAACTAACACCGGGGAGCTGTTTTTT.